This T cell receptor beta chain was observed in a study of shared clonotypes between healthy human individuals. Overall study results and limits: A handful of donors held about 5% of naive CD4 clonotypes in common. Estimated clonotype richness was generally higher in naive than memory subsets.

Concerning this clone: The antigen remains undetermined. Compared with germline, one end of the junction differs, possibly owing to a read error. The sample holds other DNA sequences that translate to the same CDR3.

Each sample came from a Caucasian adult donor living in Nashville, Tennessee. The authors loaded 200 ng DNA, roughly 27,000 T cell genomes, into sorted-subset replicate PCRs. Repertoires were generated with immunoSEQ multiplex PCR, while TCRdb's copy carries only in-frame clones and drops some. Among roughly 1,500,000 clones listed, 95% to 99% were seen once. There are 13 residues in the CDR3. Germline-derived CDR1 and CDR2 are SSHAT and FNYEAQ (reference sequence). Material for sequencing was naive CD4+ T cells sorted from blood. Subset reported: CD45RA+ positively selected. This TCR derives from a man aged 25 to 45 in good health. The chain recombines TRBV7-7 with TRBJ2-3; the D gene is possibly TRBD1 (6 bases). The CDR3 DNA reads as TGTGCTAGCAGCTTAGACAGGACAGATACGCAGTATTTT. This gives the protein CASSLDRTDTQYF.